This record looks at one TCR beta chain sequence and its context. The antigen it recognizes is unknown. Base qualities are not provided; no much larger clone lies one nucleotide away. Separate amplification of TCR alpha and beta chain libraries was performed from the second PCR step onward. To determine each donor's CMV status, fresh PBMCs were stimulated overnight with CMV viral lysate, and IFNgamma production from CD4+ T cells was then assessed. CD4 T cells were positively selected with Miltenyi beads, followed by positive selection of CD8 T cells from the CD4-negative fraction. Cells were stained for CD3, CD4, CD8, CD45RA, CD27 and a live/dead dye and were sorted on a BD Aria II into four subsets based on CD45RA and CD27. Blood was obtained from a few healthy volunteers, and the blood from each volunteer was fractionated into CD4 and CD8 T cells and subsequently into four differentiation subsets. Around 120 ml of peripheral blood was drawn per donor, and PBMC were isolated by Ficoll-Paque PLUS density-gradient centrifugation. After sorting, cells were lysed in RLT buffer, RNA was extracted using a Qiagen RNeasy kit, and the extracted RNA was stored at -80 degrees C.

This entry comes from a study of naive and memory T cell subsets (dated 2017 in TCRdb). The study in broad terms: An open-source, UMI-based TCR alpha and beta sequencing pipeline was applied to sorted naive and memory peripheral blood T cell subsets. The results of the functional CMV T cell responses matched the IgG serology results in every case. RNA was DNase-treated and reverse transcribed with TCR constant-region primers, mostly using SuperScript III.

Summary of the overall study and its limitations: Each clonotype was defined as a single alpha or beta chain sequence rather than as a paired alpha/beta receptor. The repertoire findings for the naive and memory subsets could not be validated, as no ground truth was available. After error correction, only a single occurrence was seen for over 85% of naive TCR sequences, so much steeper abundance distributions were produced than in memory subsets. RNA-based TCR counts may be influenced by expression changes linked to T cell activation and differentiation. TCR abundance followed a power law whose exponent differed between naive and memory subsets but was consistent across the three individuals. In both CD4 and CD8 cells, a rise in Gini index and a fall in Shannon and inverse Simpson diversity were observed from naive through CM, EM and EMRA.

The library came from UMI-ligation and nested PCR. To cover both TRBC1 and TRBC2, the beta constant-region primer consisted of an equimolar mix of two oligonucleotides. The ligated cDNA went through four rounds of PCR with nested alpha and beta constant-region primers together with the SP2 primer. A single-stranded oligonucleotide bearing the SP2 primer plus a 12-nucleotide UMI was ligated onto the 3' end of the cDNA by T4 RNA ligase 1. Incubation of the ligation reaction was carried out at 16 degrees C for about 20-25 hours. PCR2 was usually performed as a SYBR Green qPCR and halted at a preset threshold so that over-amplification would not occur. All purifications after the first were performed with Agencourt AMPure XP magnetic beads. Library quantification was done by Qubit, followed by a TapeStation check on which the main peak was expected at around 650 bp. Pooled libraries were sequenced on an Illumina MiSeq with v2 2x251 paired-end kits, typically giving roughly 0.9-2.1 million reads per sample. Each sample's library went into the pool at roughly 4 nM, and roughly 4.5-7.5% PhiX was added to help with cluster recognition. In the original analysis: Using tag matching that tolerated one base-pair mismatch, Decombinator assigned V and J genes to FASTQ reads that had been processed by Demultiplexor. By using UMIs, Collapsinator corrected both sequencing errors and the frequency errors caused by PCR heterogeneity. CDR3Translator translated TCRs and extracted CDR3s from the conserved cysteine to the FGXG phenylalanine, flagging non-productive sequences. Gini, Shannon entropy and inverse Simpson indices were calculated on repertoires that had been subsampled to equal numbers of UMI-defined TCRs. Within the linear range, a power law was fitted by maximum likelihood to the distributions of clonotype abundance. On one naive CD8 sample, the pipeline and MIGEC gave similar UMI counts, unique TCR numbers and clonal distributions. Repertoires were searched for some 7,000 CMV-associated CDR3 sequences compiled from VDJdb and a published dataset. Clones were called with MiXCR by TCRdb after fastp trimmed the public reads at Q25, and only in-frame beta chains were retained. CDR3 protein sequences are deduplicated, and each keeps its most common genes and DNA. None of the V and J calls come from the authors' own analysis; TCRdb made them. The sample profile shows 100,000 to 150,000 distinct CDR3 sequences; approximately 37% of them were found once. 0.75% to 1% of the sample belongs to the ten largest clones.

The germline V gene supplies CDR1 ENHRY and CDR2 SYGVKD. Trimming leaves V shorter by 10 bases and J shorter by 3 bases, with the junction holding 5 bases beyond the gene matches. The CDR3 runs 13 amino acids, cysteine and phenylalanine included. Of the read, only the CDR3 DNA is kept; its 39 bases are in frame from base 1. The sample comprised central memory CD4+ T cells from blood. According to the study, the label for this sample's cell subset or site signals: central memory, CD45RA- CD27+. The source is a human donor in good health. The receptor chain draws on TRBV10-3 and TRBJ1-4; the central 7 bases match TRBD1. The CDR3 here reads CATQTGSNEKLFF. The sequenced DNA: TGTGCCACCCAGACAGGGTCTAATGAAAAACTGTTTTTT.